A single T cell receptor (beta chain) is shown here with its context. Profiled with immunoSEQ multiplex PCR; TCRdb holds only in-frame clones, not every one. Among about 150,000 clones listed, about 86% were seen once. The germline CDR1 and CDR2 sequences are LGHDT and YNNKEL (reference sequence). The trim removed 3 bases at V and 6 bases at J, leaving 9 bases unmatched. CDR3 length: 16 residues. This entry comes from a study of blood T cell repertoires in COVID-19. Material: peripheral blood. This clonotype originated in a woman in her sixties with active or convalescent COVID-19. This chain connects TRBV3-1 (or the pseudogene TRBV3-2) to TRBJ2-2; TRBD2 matches 8 bases. CDR3 region: CASSHRTGGAAGELFF. The CDR3 DNA reads as TGTGCCAGCAGCCACAGGACGGGAGGGGCCGCCGGGGAGCTGTTTTTT.